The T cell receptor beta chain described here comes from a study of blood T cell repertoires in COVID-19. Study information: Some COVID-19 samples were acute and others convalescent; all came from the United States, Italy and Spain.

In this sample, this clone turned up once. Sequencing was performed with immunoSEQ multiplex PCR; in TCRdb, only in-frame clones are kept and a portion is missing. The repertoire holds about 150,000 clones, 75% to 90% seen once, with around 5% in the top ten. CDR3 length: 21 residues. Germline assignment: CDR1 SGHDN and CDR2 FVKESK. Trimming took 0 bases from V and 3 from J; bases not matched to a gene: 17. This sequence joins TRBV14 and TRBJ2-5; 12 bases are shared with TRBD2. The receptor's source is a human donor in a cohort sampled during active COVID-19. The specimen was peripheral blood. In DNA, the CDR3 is TGTGCCAGCAGCCAAGATCTTAGACTAGCGGGAGCTGGGGTTTTAAAAGAGACCCAGTACTTC. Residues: CASSQDLRLAGAGVLKETQYF. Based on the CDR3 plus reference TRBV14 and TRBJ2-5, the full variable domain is EAGVTQFPSHSVIEKGQTVTLRCDPISGHDNLYWYRRVMGKEIKFLLHFVKESKQDESGMPNNRFLAERTGGTYSTLKVQPAELEDSGVYFCASSQDLRLAGAGVLKETQYFGPGTRLLVL.